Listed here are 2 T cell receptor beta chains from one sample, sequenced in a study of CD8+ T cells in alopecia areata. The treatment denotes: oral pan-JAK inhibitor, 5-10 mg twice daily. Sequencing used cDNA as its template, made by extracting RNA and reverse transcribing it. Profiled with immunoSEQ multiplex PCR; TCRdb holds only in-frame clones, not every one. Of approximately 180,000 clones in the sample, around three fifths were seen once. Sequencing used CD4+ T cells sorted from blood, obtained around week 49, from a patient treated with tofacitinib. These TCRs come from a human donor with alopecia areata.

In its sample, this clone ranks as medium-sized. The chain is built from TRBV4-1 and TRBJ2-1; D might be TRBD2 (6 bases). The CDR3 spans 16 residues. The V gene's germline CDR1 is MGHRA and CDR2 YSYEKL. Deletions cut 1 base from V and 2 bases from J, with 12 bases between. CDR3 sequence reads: CASSQGHSGPYNEQFF. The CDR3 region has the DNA TGCGCCAGCAGCCAAGGGCATAGCGGACCCTACAATGAGCAGTTCTTC.

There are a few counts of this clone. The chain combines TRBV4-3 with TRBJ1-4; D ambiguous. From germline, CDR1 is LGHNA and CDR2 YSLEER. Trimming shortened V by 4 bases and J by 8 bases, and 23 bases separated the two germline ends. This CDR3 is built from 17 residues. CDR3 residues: CASSLTSSDEGWEKLFF. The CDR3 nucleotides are TGCGCCAGCAGCCTGACATCTTCGGACGAGGGTTGGGAAAAACTGTTTTTT.